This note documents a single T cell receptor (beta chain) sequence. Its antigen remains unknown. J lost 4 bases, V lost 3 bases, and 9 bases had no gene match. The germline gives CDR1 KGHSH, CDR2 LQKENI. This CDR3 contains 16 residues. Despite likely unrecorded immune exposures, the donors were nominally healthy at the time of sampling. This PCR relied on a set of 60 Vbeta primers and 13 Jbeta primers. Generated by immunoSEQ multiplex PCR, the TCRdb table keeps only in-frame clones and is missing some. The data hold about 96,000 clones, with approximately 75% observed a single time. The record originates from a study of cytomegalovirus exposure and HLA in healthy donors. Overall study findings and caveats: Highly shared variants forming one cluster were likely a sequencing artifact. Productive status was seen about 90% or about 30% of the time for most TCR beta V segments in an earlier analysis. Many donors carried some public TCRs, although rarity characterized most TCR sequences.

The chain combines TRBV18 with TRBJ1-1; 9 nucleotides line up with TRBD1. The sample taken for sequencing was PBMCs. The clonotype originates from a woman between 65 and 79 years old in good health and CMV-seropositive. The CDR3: CASSPNDRTGATEAFF. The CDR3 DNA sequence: TGTGCCAGCTCACCTAACGACCGGACAGGGGCCACTGAAGCTTTCTTT.